This TCR beta chain came from a study of cytomegalovirus exposure and HLA in healthy donors. 13 Jbeta primers and 60 Vbeta primers were used for the PCR. Method: immunoSEQ multiplex PCR; TCRdb's copy keeps in-frame clones and lacks some. The sample has about 200,000 clones, roughly 85% seen once. The V end was cut by 5 bases, the J end by 0 bases, with 11 bases between. Germline V gene sequence: CDR1 SGHTA, CDR2 FQGNSA. The CDR3 spans 16 residues. This clone has more than one count but fewer than ten. The receptor's source is a woman aged 45-65 years in good health and CMV-seronegative. Sequenced: PBMCs. The chain links TRBV7-2 to TRBJ2-6, with no clear D. CDR3 region: CASSVGSFSGANVLTF. In nucleotides, the CDR3 is TGTGCCAGCAGCGTGGGCAGTTTCTCTGGGGCCAACGTCCTGACTTTC.